This record covers a single T cell receptor (beta chain). The sample is drawn from a study of beta chain features in type 1 diabetes. This CDR3 is built from 12 residues. V was trimmed by 11 bases and J by 5 bases, leaving 16 bases between them. Germline assignment: CDR1 MDHEN and CDR2 SYDVKM. Sequencing targeted expressed TCRB transcripts, as all isolated RNA had been reverse transcribed. This table comes from immunoSEQ multiplex PCR, and its TCRdb copy is limited to in-frame clones, with some not included. The sample has more than 300,000 clones, around 15% seen once. The material sequenced was naive CD4+ T cells from blood. This receptor was taken from a woman aged 18 to 35 in good health. V is TRBV28 and J is TRBJ2-7; weak D call: TRBD2 (5 bases). The DNA of the CDR3 is TGTGCCTGCCGGGGAACTCCCCACGAGCAGTACTTC. It encodes CACRGTPHEQYF.